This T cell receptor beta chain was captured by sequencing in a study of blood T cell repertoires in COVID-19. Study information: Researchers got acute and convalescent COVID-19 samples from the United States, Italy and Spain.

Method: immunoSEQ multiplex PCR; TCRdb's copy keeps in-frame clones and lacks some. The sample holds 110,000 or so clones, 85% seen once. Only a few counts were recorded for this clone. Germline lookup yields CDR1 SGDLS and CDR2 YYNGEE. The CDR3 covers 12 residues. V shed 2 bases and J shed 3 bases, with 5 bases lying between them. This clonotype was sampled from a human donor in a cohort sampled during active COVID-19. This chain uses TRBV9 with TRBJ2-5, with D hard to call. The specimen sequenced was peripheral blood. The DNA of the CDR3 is TGTGCCAGCAGCGTTTTCAAAGAGACCCAGTACTTC. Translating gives CASSVFKETQYF.